This note documents a single T cell receptor (beta chain) sequence. Its specificity is unknown. The junction differs from germline at one of its ends, possibly a read error. TCRdb used MiXCR to reprocess the reads, holding one entry per CDR3 protein. This table holds around 630,000 distinct CDR3 sequences, 20% to 25% found once. The sample is drawn from a study of T cell repertoires in cytomegalovirus infection. Study as a whole: From public TCR beta signatures came an indication of both CMV infection and matching HLA type. Overall study findings and caveats: In two of eight donors, the top clonotype was HLA-C-restricted CMV-specific. Identification of carriers of CMV plus the relevant HLA was achieved through cumulative public TCR beta family frequency.

There are 17 residues in the CDR3. Per the germline V gene, CDR1 is MNHEY and CDR2 is SVGEGT. The gene calls are TRBV6-2 or TRBV6-3 and TRBJ1-2; possible D gene TRBD1, 5 bases. Sequenced input: CD8+ T cells from PBMCs. This receptor was taken from a human donor in good health (CMV status not recorded). Some clones in this sample may be carry-over from other donors' samples. DNA of the CDR3: TGTGCCAGCAGTGACGACAGCAACCCGGAGGGAACCTATAGCTACACCTTC. It translates to CASSDDSNPEGTYSYTF.